This T cell receptor beta chain stems from a study of T-cell memory formation after mild COVID-19. This clonotype was counted only a few times. From 5'RACE with constant-segment primers came TCR alpha and TCR beta cDNA libraries that carried sample barcodes and UMIs. TCRdb re-called the 5' RACE reads through MiXCR, storing one row per CDR3 protein. The table lists fewer than 350,000 distinct CDR3 sequences, roughly 8.2% of them singletons. V was clipped by 6 bases and J by 3 bases; unmatched bases: 5. CDR1 SNHLY and CDR2 FYNNEI come from the germline V gene. CDR3 length: 15 residues. This TCR was recovered from a man between 18 and 35 years old who had mild COVID-19 (a few samples of this study predate the infection). Cell type and time point are not known. V is TRBV2 and J is TRBJ2-7, with TRBD2 matching 13 bases. Sequenced input: PBMCs or a T cell subset sorted from them (not recorded which). CDR3 region: CASRLAGGPGYEQYF. DNA of the CDR3: TGTGCCAGCAGACTAGCGGGGGGGCCCGGCTACGAGCAGTACTTC.